Sequencing of this TCR beta chain was carried out in a study of human T cells and chemical hapten exposure. The overall study: Patients, mostly women, had alopecia areata, alopecia totalis or alopecia universalis.

Attachment of unique molecular identifiers to individual cDNA molecules was performed in the library. In the study's own analysis: The median was roughly 100,000 TCRs per sample, ranging roughly 20,000 to 750,000. TCRdb reprocessed the RACE reads via MiXCR and lists one record per CDR3 protein. The V and J calls here are based on TCRdb, not the publication. The repertoire holds 250,000 to 300,000 distinct CDR3 sequences, with roughly 7.7% as singletons. The time point denotes: pre-sensitization, week 0. Treatment specified: therapeutic diphenylcyclopropenone sensitization with weekly scalp DPC. The drawing of blood occurred before each patch test was applied. The ends were cut back, 2 bases at V and 0 bases at J, with 12 bases in the middle. The CDR3 loop spans 16 amino acids. Per germline, CDR1 MDHEN and CDR2 SYDVKM.

The sequence was obtained from a man in his late teens or twenties with alopecia areata. Some clones in this sample may be carry-over from other donors' samples. This rearrangement joins TRBV28 to TRBJ2-3; D not resolved. The sample here was whole blood, taken in connection with sensitization to the hapten diphenylcyclopropenone (DPC). The CDR3 protein is CASSLGVWDSTDTQYF. The DNA of the CDR3 is TGTGCCAGCAGTTTAGGGGTCTGGGATAGCACAGATACGCAGTATTTT.